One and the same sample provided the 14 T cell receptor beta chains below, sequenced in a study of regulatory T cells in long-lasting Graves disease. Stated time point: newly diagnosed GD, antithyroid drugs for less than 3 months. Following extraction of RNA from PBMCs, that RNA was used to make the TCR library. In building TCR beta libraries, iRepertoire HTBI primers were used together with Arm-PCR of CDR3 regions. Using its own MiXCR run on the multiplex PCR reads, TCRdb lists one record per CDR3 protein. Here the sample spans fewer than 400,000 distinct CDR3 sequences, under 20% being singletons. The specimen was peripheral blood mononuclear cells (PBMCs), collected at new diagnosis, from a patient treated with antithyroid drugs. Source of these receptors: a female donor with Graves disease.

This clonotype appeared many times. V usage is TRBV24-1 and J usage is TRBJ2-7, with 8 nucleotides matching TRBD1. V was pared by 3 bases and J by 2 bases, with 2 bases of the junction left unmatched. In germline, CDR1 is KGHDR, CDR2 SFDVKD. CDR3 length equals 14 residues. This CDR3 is CATSDPDRAYEQYF. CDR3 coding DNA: TGTGCCACCAGTGATCCGGACAGGGCCTACGAGCAGTACTTC.

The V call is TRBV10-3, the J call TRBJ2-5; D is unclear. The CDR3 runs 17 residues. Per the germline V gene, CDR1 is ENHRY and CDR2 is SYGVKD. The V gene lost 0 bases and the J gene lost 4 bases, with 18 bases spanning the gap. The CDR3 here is CAISESAGWSGGETQYF. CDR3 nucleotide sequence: TGTGCCATCAGTGAGTCGGCAGGCTGGTCGGGTGGAGAGACCCAGTACTTC.

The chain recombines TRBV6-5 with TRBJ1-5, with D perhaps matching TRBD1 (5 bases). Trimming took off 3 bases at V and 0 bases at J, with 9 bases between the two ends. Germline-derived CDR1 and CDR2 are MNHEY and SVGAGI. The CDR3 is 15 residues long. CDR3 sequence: CASSYWGDSNQPQHF. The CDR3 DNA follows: TGTGCCAGCAGTTATTGGGGGGATAGCAATCAGCCCCAGCATTTT.

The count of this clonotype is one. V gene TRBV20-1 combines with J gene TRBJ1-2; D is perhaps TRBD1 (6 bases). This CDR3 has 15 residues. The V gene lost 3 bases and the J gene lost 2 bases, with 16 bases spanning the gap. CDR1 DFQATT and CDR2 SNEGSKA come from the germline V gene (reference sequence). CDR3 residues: CSASLQGIENYGYTF. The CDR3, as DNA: TGCAGTGCTAGCCTACAGGGCATTGAAAACTATGGCTACACCTTC.

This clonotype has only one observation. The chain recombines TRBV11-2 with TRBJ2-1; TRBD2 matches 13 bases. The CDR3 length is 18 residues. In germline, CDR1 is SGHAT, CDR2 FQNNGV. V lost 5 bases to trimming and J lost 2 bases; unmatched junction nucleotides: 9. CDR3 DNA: TGTGCCAGCAGCCGCACGGGGACTAGCGGGAAAACCTACAATGAGCAGTTCTTC. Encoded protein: CASSRTGTSGKTYNEQFF. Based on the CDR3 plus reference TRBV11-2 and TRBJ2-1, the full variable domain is EAGVAQSPRYKIIEKRQSVAFWCNPISGHATLYWYQQILGQGPKLLIQFQNNGVVDDSQLPKDRFSAERLKGVDSTLKIQPAKLEDSAVYLCASSRTGTSGKTYNEQFFGPGTRLTVL.

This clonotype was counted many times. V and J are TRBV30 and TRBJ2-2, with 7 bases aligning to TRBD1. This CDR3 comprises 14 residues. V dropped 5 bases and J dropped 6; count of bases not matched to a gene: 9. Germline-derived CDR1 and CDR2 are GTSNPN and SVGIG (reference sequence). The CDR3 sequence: CAWSGGLDAGELFF. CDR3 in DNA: TGTGCCTGGTCAGGGGGTTTGGACGCCGGGGAGCTGTTTTTT. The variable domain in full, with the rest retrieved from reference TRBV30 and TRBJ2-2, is SQTIHQWPATLVQPVGSPLSLECTVEGTSNPNLYWYRQAAGRGLQLLFYSVGIGQISSEVPQNLSASRPQDRQFILSSKKLLLSDSGFYLCAWSGGLDAGELFFGEGSRLTVL.

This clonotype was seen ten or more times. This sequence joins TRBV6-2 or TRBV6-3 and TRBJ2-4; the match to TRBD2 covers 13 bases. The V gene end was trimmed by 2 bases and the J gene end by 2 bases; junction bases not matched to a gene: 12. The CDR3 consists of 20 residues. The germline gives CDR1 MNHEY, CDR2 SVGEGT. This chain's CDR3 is CASSYPTSGRALSTKNIQYF. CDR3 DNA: TGTGCCAGCAGTTACCCAACTAGCGGGAGGGCCCTCAGCACCAAAAACATTCAGTACTTC.

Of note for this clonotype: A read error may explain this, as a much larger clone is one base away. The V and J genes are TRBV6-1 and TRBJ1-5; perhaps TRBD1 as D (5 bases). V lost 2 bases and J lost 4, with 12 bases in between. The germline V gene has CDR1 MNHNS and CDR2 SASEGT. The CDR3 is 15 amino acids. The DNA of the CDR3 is TGTGCCAGCAGTGAAAGTTCAGGGCGGAATCAGCCCCAGCATTTT. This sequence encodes CASSESSGRNQPQHF.

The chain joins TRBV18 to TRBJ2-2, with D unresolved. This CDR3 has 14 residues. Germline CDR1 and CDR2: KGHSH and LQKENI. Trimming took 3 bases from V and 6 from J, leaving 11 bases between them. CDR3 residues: CASSPGGEAGELFF. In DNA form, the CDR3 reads TGTGCCAGCTCACCGGGTGGTGAGGCCGGGGAGCTGTTTTTT.

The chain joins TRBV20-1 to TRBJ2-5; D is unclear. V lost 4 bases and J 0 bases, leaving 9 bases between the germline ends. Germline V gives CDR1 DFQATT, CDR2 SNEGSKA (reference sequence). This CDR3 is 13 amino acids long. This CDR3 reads CSATRGDQETQYF. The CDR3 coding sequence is TGCAGTGCTACTCGCGGAGACCAAGAGACCCAGTACTTC.

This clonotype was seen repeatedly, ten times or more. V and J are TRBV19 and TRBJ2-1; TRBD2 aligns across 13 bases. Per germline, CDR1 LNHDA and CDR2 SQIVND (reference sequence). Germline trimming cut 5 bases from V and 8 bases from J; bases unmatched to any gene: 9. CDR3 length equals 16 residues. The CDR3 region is CASSPIGTSGIDEQFF. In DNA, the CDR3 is TGTGCCAGTAGTCCAATCGGGACTAGCGGGATCGATGAGCAGTTCTTC.

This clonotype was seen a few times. This CDR3 is CSARTLAGGPYEQYF. CDR3 in DNA: TGCAGTGCCCGAACTCTAGCGGGAGGACCCTACGAGCAGTACTTC. This chain uses TRBV20-1 with TRBJ2-7, with 11 bases aligning to TRBD2. This CDR3 region has 15 residues. The J segment lost 2 bases and the V segment lost 6 bases, leaving 9 bases of the junction unmatched. Germline CDR1 is DFQATT and CDR2 is SNEGSKA (reference sequence).

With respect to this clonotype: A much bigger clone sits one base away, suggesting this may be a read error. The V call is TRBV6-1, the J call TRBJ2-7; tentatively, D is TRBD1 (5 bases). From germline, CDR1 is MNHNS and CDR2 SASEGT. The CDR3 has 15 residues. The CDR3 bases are TGTGCCGGCAGGGTGGCAAGCCAGGCACTTCTTGAGCAGTACTTC. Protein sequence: CAGRVASQALLEQYF.

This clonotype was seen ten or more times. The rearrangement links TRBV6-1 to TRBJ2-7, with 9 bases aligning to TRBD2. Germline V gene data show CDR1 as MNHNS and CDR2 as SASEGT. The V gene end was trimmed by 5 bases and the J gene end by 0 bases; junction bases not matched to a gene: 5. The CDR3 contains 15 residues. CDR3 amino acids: CASSPSGGSSYEQYF. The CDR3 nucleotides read TGTGCCAGCAGTCCAAGCGGGGGGAGCTCCTACGAGCAGTACTTC.